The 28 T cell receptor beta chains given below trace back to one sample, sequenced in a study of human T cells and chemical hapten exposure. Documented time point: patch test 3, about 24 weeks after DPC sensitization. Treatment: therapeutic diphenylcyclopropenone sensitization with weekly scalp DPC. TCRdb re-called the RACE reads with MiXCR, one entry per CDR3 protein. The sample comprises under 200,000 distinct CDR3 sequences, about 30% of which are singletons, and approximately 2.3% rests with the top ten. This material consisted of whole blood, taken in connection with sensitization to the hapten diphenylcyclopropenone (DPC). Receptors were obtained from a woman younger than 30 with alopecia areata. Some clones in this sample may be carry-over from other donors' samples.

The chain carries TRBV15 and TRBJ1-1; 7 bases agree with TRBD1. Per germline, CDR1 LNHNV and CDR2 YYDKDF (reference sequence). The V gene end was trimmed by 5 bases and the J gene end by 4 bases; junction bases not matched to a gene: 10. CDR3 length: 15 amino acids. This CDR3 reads CATSPRGEVGTEAFF. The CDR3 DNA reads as TGTGCCACCAGCCCCAGGGGGGAAGTTGGCACTGAAGCTTTCTTT.

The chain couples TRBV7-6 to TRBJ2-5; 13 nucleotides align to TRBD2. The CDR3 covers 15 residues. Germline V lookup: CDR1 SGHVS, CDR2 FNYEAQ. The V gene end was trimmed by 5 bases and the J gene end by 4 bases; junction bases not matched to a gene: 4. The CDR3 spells CASSPLAGGTETQYF. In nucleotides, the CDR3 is TGTGCCAGCAGCCCACTAGCGGGAGGGACAGAGACCCAGTACTTC.

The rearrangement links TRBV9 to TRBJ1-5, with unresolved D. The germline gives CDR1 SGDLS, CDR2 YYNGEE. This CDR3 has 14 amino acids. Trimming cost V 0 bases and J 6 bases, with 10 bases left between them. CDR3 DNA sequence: TGTGCCAGCAGCGTAGCAGCAGCAAGTCAGCCCCAGCATTTT. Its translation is CASSVAAASQPQHF.

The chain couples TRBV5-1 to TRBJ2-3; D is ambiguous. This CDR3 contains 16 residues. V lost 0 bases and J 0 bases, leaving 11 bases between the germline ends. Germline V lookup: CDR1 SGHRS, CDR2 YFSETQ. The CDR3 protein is CASSLGLLPSTDTQYF. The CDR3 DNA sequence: TGCGCCAGCAGCTTGGGCCTCCTACCTAGCACAGATACGCAGTATTTT.

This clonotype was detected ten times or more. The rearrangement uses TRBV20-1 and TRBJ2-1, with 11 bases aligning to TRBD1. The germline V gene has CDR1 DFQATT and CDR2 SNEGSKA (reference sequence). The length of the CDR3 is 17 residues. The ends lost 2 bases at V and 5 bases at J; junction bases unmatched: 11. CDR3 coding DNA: TGCAGTGCTAGATCCAGGACAGGGGGCTGGTTCAACAATGAGCAGTTCTTC. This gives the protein CSARSRTGGWFNNEQFF.

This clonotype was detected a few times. The CDR3 sequence: CASSYGVSSGNTIYF. CDR3 nucleotide sequence: TGTGCCAGCAGCTACGGGGTCTCGTCTGGAAACACCATATATTTT. The chain joins TRBV7-2 to TRBJ1-3; the D is unclear. CDR1 is SGHTA and CDR2 is FQGNSA in the germline V gene. Deletions cut 4 bases from V and 1 base from J, with 11 bases between. The CDR3 has 15 residues.

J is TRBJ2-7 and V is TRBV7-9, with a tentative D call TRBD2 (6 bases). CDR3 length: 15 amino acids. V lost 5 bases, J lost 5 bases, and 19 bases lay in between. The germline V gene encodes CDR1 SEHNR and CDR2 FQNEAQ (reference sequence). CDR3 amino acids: CASSRTGGNSDEQYF. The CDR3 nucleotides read TGTGCCAGCAGCCGCACTGGAGGGAACTCGGACGAGCAGTACTTC.

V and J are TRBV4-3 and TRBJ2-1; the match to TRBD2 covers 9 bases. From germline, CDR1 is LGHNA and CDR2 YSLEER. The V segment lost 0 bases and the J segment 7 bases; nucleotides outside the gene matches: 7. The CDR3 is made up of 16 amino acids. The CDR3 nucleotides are TGCGCCAGCAGCCAAGAGGGTAGCGGGAGAGTTAATGAGCAGTTCTTC. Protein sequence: CASSQEGSGRVNEQFF.

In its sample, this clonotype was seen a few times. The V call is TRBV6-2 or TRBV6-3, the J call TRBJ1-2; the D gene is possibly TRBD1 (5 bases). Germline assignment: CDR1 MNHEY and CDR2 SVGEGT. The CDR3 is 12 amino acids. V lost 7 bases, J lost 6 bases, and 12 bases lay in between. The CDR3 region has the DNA TGTGCCAGCATGGCAGGGTACGATGGCTACACCTTC. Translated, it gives CASMAGYDGYTF.

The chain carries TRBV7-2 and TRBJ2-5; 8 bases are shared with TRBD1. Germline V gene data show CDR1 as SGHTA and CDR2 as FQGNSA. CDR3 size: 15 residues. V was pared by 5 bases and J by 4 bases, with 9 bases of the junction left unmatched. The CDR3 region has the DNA TGTGCCAGCAGCCCCCCCGGACAGGGTATAGAGACCCAGTACTTC. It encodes CASSPPGQGIETQYF.

Here the CDR3 DNA reads TGCGCCAGCAGCCACCGGTGGTCTGGGGCCAACGTCCTGACTTTC. This gives the protein CASSHRWSGANVLTF. The chain employs TRBV5-1 and TRBJ2-6; D not resolved. CDR1 SGHRS and CDR2 YFSETQ come from the germline V gene. Trimming took 4 bases from V and 1 from J, leaving 9 bases between them. CDR3 length equals 15 residues.

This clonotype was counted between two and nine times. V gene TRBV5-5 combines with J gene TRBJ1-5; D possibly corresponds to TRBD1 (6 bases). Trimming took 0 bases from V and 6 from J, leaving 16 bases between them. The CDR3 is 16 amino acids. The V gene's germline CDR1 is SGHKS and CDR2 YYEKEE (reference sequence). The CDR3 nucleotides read TGTGCCAGCAGCTTGGGGGACGGGACATCCTCTCAGCCCCAGCATTTT. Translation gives CASSLGDGTSSQPQHF.

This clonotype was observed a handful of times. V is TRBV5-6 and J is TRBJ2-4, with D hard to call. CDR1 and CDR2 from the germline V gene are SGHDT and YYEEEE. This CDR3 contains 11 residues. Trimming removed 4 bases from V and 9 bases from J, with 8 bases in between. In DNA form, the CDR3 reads TGTGCCAGCAGCGTGCAAGGCATTCAGTACTTC. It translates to CASSVQGIQYF.

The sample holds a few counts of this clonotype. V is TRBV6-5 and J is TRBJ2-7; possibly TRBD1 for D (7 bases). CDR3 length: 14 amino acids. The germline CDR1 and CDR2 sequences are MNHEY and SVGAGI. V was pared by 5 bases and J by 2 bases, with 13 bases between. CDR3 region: CASSGGTETYEQYF. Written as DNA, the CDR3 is TGTGCCAGCAGTGGAGGGACAGAGACCTACGAGCAGTACTTC.

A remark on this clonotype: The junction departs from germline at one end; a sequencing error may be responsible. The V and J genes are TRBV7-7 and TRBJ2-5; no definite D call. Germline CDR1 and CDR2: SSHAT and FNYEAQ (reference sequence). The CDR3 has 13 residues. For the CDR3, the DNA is TGTGCTAGCAGCTTAGGGCTACAAGAGACCCAGTACTTC. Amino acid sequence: CASSLGLQETQYF.

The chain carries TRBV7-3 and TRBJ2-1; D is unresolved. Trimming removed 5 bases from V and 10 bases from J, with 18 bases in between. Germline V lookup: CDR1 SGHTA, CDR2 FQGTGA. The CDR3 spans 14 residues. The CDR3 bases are TGTGCCAGCAGCACCTTGTTACTAAACGGGGAGCAGTTCTTC. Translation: CASSTLLLNGEQFF.

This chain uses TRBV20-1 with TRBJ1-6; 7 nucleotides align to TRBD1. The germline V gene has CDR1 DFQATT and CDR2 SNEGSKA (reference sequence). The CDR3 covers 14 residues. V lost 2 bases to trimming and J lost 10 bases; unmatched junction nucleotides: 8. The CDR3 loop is CSARYQTGRSPLHF. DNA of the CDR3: TGCAGTGCTAGATACCAGACAGGGCGCTCACCCCTCCACTTT.

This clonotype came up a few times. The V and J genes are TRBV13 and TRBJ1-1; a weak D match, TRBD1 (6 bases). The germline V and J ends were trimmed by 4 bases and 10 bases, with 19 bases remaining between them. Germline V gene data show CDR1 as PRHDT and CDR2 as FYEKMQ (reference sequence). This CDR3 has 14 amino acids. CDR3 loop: CASSSRGALVGAFF. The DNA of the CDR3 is TGTGCCAGCAGCTCCCGGGGGGCCTTAGTTGGAGCTTTCTTT.

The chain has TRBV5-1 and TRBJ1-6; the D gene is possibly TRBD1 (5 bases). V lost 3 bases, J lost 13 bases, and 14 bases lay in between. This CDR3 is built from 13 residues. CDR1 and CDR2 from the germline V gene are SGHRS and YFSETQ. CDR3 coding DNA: TGCGCCAGCAGCTCCCGACAGCCACCGCCCCTCCACTTT. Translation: CASSSRQPPPLHF.

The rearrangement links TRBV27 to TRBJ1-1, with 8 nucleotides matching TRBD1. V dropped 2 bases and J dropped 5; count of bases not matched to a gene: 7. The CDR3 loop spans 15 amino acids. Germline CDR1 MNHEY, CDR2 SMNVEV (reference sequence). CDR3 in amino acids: CASSLNQGARTEAFF. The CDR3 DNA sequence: TGTGCCAGCAGTTTAAATCAGGGGGCACGGACTGAAGCTTTCTTT.

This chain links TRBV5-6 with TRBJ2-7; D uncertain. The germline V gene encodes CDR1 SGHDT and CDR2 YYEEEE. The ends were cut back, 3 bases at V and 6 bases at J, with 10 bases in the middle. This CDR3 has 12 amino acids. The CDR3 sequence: CASSSGDSEQYF. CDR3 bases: TGTGCCAGCAGCTCTGGTGATTCCGAGCAGTACTTC.

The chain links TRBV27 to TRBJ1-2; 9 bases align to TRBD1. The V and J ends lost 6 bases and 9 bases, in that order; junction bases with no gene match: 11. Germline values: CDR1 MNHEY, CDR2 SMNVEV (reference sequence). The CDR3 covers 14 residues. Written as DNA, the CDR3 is TGTGCCAGCAGCGCGCCGGGACAGGGTACCCGCTACACCTTC. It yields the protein CASSAPGQGTRYTF.

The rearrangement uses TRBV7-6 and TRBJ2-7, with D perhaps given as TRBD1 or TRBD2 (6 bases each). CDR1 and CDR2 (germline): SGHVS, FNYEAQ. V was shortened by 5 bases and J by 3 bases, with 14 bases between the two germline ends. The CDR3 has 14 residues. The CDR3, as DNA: TGTGCCAGCAGCCAGGGAGAGGGGGGCTACGAGCAGTACTTC. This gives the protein CASSQGEGGYEQYF.

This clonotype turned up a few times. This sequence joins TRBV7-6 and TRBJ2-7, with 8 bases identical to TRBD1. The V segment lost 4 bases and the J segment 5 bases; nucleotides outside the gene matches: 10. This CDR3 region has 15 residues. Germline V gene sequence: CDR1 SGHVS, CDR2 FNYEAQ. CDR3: CASSSTIEDRDEQYF. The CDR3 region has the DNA TGTGCCAGCAGCTCAACGATCGAGGACAGGGACGAGCAGTACTTC.

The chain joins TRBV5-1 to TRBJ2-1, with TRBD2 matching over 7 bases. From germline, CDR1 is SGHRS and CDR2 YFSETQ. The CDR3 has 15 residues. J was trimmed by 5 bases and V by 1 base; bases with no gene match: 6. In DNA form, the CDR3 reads TGCGCCAGCAGCTTGAGTGGGGGGGTCAACAATGAGCAGTTCTTC. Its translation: CASSLSGGVNNEQFF. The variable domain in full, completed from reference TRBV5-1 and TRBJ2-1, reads KAGVTQTPRYLIKTRGQQVTLSCSPISGHRSVSWYQQTPGQGLQFLFEYFSETQRNKGNFPGRFSGRQFSNSRSEMNVSTLELGDSALYLCASSLSGGVNNEQFFGPGTRLTVL.

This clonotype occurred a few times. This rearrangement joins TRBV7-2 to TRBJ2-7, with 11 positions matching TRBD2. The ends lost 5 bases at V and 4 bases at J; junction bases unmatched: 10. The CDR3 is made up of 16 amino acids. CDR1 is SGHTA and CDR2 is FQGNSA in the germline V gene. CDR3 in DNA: TGTGCCAGCAGCCCTAGAGGGACTAGCGGAGTTTACGAGCAGTACTTC. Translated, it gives CASSPRGTSGVYEQYF.

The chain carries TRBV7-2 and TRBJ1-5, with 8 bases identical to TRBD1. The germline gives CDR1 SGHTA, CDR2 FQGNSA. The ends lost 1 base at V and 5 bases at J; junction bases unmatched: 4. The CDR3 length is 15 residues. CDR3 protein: CASSLGQGAHQPQHF. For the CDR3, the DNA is TGTGCCAGCAGCTTAGGGCAGGGGGCCCATCAGCCCCAGCATTTT. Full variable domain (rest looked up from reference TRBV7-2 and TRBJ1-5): GAGVSQSPSNKVTEKGKDVELRCDPISGHTALYWYRQSLGQGLEFLIYFQGNSAPDKSGLPSDRFSAERTGGSVSTLTIQRTQQEDSAVYLCASSLGQGAHQPQHFGDGTRLSIL.

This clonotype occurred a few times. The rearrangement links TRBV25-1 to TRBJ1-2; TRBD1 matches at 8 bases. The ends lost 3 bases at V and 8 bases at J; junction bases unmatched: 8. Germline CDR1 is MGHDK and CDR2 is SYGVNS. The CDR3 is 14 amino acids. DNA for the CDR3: TGTGCCAGCAGTGACGGACAGGGAATCAGGGGCTACACCTTC. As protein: CASSDGQGIRGYTF.